These 11 T cell receptor beta chains were all obtained from the same sample, sequenced in a study of shared clonotypes between healthy human individuals. Method: immunoSEQ multiplex PCR; TCRdb's copy keeps in-frame clones and lacks some. The sample carries some 2.3 million clones, 93% recorded once. Input material: naive CD4+ T cells from PBMCs. The subset: CD45RA+ positively selected. Every receptor here comes from a man between 18 and 29 years old in good health. Some clones in this sample may be carry-over from other donors' samples.

The rearrangement joins TRBV18 to TRBJ1-1; TRBD1 aligns across 8 bases. V dropped 3 bases and J dropped 7; count of bases not matched to a gene: 10. CDR3 length equals 15 residues. Germline lookup yields CDR1 KGHSH and CDR2 LQKENI. DNA of the CDR3: TGTGCCAGCTCACCTGACAGGGGACCACTTAATGAAGCTTTCTTT. It codes for CASSPDRGPLNEAFF.

V is TRBV4-2 and J is TRBJ2-7; 10 bases agree with TRBD2. V gave up 4 bases and J gave up 3 bases; unmatched junction bases: 9. The CDR3 has 16 amino acids. The germline gives CDR1 LGHNA, CDR2 YNFKEQ. The CDR3 DNA reads TGTGCCAGCAGCCCTCCCGGGCTAGCGGGAGACTACGAGCAGTACTTC. Its protein is CASSPPGLAGDYEQYF.

This clone came up once. The CDR3 sequence is CASSEGTSGSYYEQYF. For the CDR3, the DNA is TGTGCCAGCAGTGAAGGGACTAGCGGGAGTTACTACGAGCAGTACTTC. The V and J genes are TRBV6-1 and TRBJ2-7; 13 bases agree with TRBD2. The CDR3 extends over 16 amino acids. From germline, CDR1 is MNHNS and CDR2 SASEGT. The V and J ends lost 1 base and 3 bases, in that order; junction bases with no gene match: 3.

The rearrangement uses TRBV7-2 and TRBJ2-7; D gene uncertain. This CDR3 comprises 11 residues. Germline CDR1 and CDR2: SGHTA and FQGNSA. V shed 5 bases and J shed 7 bases, with 9 bases lying between them. The CDR3 sequence: CASSLSREQYF. The CDR3 DNA is TGTGCCAGCAGCCTGAGTAGGGAGCAGTACTTC. Using reference TRBV7-2 and TRBJ2-7 for the parts outside the CDR3, the full variable domain is GAGVSQSPSNKVTEKGKDVELRCDPISGHTALYWYRQSLGQGLEFLIYFQGNSAPDKSGLPSDRFSAERTGGSVSTLTIQRTQQEDSAVYLCASSLSREQYFGPGTRLTVT.

The genes are TRBV6-1 and TRBJ1-5; no clear D. Germline CDR1 MNHNS, CDR2 SASEGT. The germline V and J ends were trimmed by 10 bases and 2 bases, with 18 bases remaining between them. The CDR3 spans 15 residues. The CDR3 DNA reads TGTGCCACGGTGTCATCGGCCTTTGGCAATCAGCCCCAGCATTTT. Amino acid sequence: CATVSSAFGNQPQHF.

V gene TRBV28 combines with J gene TRBJ2-7, with 7 bases fitting TRBD1. This CDR3 has 19 amino acids. V was pared by 5 bases and J by 6 bases, with 25 bases of the junction left unmatched. Germline CDR1 MDHEN, CDR2 SYDVKM. The CDR3 here is CASSLSLSPRDSPQSEQYF. DNA of the CDR3: TGTGCCAGCAGTCTCTCTCTCTCTCCCCGGGACAGTCCTCAATCCGAGCAGTACTTC. The full variable domain, completed using reference TRBV28 and TRBJ2-7, is DVKVTQSSRYLVKRTGEKVFLECVQDMDHENMFWYRQDPGLGLRLIYFSYDVKMKEKGDIPEGYSVSREKKERFSLILESASTNQTSMYLCASSLSLSPRDSPQSEQYFGPGTRLTVT.

Only one count was recorded for this clone. The chain couples TRBV7-8 to TRBJ2-4, with no clear D. The CDR3 length is 14 residues. The V gene lost 2 bases and the J gene lost 7 bases, with 12 bases spanning the gap. Germline CDR1 SGHVS, CDR2 FQNEAQ. The CDR3 loop is CASSLNPQGNIQYF. In DNA form, the CDR3 reads TGTGCCAGCAGCTTAAACCCTCAAGGGAACATTCAGTACTTC. The variable domain in full, with the rest retrieved from reference TRBV7-8 and TRBJ2-4, is GAGVSQSPRYKVAKRGQDVALRCDPISGHVSLFWYQQALGQGPEFLTYFQNEAQLDKSGLPSDRFFAERPEGSVSTLKIQRTQQEDSAVYLCASSLNPQGNIQYFGAGTRLSVL.

This chain uses TRBV29-1 with TRBJ2-3; 9 bases match TRBD1. Germline trimming cut 4 bases from V and 3 bases from J; bases unmatched to any gene: 8. The CDR3 extends over 15 amino acids. Germline V CDR1 and CDR2: SQVTM, ANQGSEA. CDR3 sequence reads: CSVVKDRGGTDTQYF. The CDR3 bases are TGCAGCGTTGTGAAGGACAGGGGCGGTACAGATACGCAGTATTTT.

This chain uses TRBV5-1 with TRBJ1-3; D is undetermined. With 6 bases removed from V and 2 bases from J, the gap between germline ends came to 15 bases. CDR1 is SGHRS, CDR2 YFSETQ, per germline. CDR3 length: 15 amino acids. CDR3 sequence: CASKLNTGAGNTIYF. The CDR3 DNA sequence: TGCGCCAGCAAGCTAAACACGGGCGCTGGAAACACCATATATTTT.

The chain recombines TRBV27 with TRBJ2-1, with a weak D call TRBD1 (5 bases). The germline gives CDR1 MNHEY, CDR2 SMNVEV (reference sequence). Between the trimmed V and J ends, which lost 5 bases and 8 bases, there was a span of 16 bases. CDR3 size: 14 residues. This chain's CDR3 is CASSLRAPQDEQFF. CDR3 bases: TGTGCCAGCAGTCTACGCGCCCCACAGGATGAGCAGTTCTTC.

The chain recombines TRBV6-5 with TRBJ2-7; 13 bases agree with TRBD2. CDR1 is MNHEY, CDR2 SVGAGI, per germline. The junction had 9 bases not matched to a gene; V was cut back by 6 bases and J by 7 bases. This CDR3 has 15 residues. CDR3 coding DNA: TGTGCCAGCAGGAAGTCGGGACTAGCGGGATTAGAGCAGTACTTC. This codes for CASRKSGLAGLEQYF.